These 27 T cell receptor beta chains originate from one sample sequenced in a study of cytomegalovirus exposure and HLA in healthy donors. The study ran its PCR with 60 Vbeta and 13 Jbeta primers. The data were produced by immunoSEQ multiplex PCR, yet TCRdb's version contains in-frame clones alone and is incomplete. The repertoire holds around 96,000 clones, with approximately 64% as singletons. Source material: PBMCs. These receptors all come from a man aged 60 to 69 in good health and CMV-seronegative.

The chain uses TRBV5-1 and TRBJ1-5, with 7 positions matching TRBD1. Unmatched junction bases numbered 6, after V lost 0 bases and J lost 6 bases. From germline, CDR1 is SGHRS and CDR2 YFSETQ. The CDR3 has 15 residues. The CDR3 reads CASSLVGGSSQPQHF. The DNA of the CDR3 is TGCGCCAGCAGCTTGGTAGGGGGCTCGAGTCAGCCCCAGCATTTT.

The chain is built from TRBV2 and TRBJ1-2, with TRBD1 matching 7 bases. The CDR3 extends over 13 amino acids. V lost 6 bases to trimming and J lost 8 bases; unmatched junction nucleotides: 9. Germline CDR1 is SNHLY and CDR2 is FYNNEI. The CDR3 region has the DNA TGTGCCAGCAGCAGCAGGCAGGGGGGAGGCTACACCTTC. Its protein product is CASSSRQGGGYTF.

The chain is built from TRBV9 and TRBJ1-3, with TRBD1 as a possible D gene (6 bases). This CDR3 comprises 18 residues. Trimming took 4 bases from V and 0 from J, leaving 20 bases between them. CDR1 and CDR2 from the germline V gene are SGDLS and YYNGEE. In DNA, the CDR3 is TGTGCCAGCAGCCGTTGGACAGAAGCCCTGGACTCTGGAAACACCATATATTTT. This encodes CASSRWTEALDSGNTIYF.

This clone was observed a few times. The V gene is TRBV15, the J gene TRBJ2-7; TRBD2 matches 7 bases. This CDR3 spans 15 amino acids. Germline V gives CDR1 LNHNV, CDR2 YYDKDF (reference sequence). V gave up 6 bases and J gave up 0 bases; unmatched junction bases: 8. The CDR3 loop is CATRDALAGSYEQYF. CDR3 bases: TGTGCCACCAGGGATGCGTTAGCGGGCTCCTACGAGCAGTACTTC.

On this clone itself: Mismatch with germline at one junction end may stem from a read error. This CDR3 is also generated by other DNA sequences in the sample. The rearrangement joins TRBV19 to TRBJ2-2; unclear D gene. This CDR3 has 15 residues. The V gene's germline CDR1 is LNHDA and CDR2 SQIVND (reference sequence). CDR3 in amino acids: CASSLSTDNTGELFF. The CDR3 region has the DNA TGCGCCAGTAGCCTGTCCACTGATAACACCGGGGAGCTGTTTTTT.

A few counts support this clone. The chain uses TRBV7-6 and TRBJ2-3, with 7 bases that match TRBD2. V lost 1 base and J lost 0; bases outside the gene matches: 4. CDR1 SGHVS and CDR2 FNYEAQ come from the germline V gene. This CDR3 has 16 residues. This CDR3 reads CASSLEASGSTDTQYF. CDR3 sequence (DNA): TGTGCCAGCAGCTTAGAAGCTAGCGGAAGCACAGATACGCAGTATTTT. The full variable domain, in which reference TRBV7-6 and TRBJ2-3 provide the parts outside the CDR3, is GAGVSQSPRYKVTKRGQDVALRCDPISGHVSLYWYRQALGQGPEFLTYFNYEAQQDKSGLPNDRFSAERPEGSISTLTIQRTEQRDSAMYRCASSLEASGSTDTQYFGPGTRLTVL.

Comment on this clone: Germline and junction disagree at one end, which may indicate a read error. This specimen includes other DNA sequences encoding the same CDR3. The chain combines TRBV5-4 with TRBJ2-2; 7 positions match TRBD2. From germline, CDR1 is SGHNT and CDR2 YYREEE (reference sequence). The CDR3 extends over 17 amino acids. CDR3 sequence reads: CASSLEGGGRGAGELFF. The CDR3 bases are TGTGCCAGCAGCTTGGAAGGCGGGGGTAGAGGGGCCGGGGAACTGTTTTTT.

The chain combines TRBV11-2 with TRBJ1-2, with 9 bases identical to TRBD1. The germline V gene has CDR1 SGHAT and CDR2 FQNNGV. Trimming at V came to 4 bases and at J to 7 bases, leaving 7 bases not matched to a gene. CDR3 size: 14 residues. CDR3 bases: TGTGCCAGCAGCTCCTTACAGGGGGCGGGTGGCTACACCTTC. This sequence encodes CASSSLQGAGGYTF.

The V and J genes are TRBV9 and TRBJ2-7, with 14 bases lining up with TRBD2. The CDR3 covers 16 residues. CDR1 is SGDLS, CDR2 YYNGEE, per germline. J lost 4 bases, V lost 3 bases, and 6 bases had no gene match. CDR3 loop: CASSGLAGGPPYEQYF. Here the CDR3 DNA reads TGTGCCAGCAGCGGACTAGCGGGAGGGCCTCCATACGAGCAGTACTTC.

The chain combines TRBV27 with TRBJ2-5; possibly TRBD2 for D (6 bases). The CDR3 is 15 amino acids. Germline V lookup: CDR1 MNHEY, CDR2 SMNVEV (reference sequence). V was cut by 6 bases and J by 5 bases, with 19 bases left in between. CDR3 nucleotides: TGTGCCAGCAGCCCTTCGCGGGGAGAACAGGAGACCCAGTACTTC. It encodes CASSPSRGEQETQYF.

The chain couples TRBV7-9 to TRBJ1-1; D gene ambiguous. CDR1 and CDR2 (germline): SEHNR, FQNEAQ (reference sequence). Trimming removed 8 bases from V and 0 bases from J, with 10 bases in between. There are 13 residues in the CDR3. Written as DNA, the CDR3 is TGTGCCAGCTGCGGGGATATGAACACTGAAGCTTTCTTT. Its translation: CASCGDMNTEAFF.

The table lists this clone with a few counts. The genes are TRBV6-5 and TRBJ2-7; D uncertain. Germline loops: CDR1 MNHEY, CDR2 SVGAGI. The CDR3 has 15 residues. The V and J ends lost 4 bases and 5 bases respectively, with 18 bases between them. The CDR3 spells CASSSLGSLSHEQYF. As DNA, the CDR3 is TGTGCCAGCAGTTCCCTCGGGTCCCTGAGCCACGAGCAGTACTTC.

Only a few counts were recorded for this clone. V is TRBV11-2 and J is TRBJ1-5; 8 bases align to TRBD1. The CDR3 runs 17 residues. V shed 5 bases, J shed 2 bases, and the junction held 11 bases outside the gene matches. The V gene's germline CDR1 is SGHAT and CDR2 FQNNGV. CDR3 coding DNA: TGTGCCAGCAGCATAAAGACAGGGGTCGGAGGCAATCAGCCCCAGCATTTT. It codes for CASSIKTGVGGNQPQHF.

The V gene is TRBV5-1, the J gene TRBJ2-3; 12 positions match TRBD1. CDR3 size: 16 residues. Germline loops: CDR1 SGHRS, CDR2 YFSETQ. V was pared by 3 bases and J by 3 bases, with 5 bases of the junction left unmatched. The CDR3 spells CASSWGQGALTDTQYF. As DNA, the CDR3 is TGCGCCAGCAGCTGGGGACAGGGGGCATTGACAGATACGCAGTATTTT. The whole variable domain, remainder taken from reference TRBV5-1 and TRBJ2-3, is KAGVTQTPRYLIKTRGQQVTLSCSPISGHRSVSWYQQTPGQGLQFLFEYFSETQRNKGNFPGRFSGRQFSNSRSEMNVSTLELGDSALYLCASSWGQGALTDTQYFGPGTRLTVL.

The CDR3 region is CASSKGPGGLDQPQHF. In DNA, the CDR3 is TGTGCCAGCAGCAAAGGCCCTGGAGGGCTGGATCAGCCCCAGCATTTT. V is TRBV21-1 and J is TRBJ1-5. TRBV21-1 is a documented pseudogene. There are 16 residues in the CDR3.

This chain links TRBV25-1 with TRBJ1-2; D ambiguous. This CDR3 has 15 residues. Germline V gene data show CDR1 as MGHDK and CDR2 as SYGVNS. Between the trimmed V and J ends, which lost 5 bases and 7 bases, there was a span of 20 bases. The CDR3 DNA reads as TGTGCCAGCAGTAACCGACCGGATTCGGGGATTGGCTACACCTTC. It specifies CASSNRPDSGIGYTF.

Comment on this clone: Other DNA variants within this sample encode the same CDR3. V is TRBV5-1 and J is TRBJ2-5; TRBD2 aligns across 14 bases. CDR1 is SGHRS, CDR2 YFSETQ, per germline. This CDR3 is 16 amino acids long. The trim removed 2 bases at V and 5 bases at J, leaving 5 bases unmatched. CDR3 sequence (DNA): TGCGCCAGCAGCTTTACCGGGACTAGCGGGGGTGAGACCCAGTACTTC. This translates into CASSFTGTSGGETQYF.

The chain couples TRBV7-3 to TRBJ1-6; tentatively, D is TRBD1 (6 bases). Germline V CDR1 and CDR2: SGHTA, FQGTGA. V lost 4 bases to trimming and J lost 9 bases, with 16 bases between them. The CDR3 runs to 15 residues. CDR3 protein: CASSSGTGRGSPLHF. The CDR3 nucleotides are TGTGCCAGCAGCTCTGGAACAGGGCGCGGTTCACCCCTCCACTTT.

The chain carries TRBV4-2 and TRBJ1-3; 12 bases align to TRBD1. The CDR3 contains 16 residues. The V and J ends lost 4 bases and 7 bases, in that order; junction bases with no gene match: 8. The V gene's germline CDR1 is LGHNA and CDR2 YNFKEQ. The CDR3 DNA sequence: TGTGCCAGCAGCCTAAACCCGGGACAGGGGGCGAACACCATATATTTT. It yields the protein CASSLNPGQGANTIYF.

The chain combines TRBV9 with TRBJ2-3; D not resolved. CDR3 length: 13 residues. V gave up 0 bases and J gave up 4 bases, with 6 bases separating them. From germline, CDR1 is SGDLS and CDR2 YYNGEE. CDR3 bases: TGTGCCAGCAGCGTAGGTCAATCAGATACGCAGTATTTT. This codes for CASSVGQSDTQYF. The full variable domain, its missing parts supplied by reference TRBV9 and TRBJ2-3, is DSGVTQTPKHLITATGQRVTLRCSPRSGDLSVYWYQQSLDQGLQFLIQYYNGEERAKGNILERFSAQQFPDLHSELNLSSLELGDSALYFCASSVGQSDTQYFGPGTRLTVL.

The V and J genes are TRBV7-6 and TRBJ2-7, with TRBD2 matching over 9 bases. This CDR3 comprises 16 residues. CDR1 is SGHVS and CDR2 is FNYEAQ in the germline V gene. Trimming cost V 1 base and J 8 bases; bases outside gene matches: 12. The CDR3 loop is CASSLVAGGTSWQQYF. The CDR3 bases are TGTGCCAGCAGCTTAGTGGCAGGGGGGACTAGCTGGCAGCAGTACTTC.

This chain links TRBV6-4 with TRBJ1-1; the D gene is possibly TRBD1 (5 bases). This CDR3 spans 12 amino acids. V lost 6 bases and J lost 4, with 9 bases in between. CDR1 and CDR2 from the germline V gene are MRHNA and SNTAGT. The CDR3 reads CASRGAGTEAFF. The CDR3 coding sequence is TGTGCCAGCAGAGGGGCCGGCACTGAAGCTTTCTTT.

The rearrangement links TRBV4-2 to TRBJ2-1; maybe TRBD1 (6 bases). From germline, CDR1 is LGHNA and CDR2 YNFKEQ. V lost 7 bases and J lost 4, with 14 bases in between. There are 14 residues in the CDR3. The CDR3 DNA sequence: TGTGCCAGCACCTCCGGGACACAATACAATGAGCAGTTCTTC. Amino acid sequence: CASTSGTQYNEQFF.

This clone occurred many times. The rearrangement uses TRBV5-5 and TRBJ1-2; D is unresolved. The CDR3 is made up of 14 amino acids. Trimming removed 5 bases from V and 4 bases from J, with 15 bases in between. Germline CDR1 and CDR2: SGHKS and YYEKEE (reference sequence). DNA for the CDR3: TGTGCCAGCAGGAGGGTCCCAAGCGGCTATGGCTACACCTTC. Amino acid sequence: CASRRVPSGYGYTF.

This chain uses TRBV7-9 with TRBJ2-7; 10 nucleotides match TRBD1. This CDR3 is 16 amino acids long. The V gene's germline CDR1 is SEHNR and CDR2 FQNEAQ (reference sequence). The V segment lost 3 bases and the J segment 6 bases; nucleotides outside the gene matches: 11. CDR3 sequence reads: CASSFGGRQGAAEQYF. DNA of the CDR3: TGTGCCAGCAGCTTCGGGGGACGACAGGGGGCCGCCGAGCAGTACTTC.

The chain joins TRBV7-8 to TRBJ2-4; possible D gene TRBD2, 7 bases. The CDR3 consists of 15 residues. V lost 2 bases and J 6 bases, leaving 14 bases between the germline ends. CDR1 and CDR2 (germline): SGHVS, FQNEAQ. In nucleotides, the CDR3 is TGTGCCAGCAGCTTACGCGCGGGGGCTGGAAACATTCAGTACTTC. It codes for CASSLRAGAGNIQYF.

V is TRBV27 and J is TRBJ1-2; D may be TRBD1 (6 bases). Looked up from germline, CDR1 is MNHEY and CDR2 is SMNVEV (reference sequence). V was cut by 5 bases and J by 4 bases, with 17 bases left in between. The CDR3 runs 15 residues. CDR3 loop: CASSPGEGWGYGYTF. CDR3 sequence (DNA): TGTGCCAGCAGTCCAGGGGAAGGGTGGGGCTATGGCTACACCTTC.